Listed below are T cell receptor beta chains from one sample, sequenced in a study of T cell changes during pregnancy in multiple sclerosis. The protocol was immunoSEQ multiplex PCR, while the TCRdb copy is restricted to in-frame clones and leaves out a portion. The sample shows fewer than 70,000 clones, around 93% of them seen only once. Sequences were derived from peripheral blood, sampled in the second trimester of pregnancy. These receptors were obtained from a female donor in good health, enrolled as a control in a pregnancy study. Each CDR3 is given with its conserved first and last residue. A D gene is named only where the DNA matches it firmly. Expanded clones are given a class, and other clones once, few, many or no size at all.

abundance: NA; v_gene: TRBV5-1; d_gene: TRBD1; j_gene: TRBJ2-1; CDR3nt: TGCGCCAGCACCCCAACAACGACAGGGGCTACTGAGCAGTTCTTC; CDR3aa: CASTPTTTGATEQFF
abundance: NA; v_gene: TRBV7-6; d_gene: NA; j_gene: TRBJ1-2; CDR3nt: TGTGCCAGCAGCCCCCAACAGATCTATGGCTACACCTTC; CDR3aa: CASSPQQIYGYTF
abundance: NA; v_gene: TRBV28; d_gene: NA; j_gene: TRBJ2-1; CDR3nt: TGTGCCAGCACCCGGGTTTTTTACAATGAGCAGTTCTTC; CDR3aa: CASTRVFYNEQFF
abundance: NA; v_gene: TRBV15; d_gene: NA; j_gene: TRBJ2-2; CDR3nt: TGTGCCACCAGCAGAGATCCCGGACAGAACACCGGGGAGCTGTTTTTT; CDR3aa: CATSRDPGQNTGELFF
abundance: NA; v_gene: TRBV28; d_gene: TRBD1; j_gene: TRBJ1-5; CDR3nt: TGTGCCAGCCATCGGACAGGGGGATATAGCAATCAGCCCCAGCATTTT; CDR3aa: CASHRTGGYSNQPQHF
abundance: NA; v_gene: TRBV18; d_gene: TRBD1; j_gene: TRBJ2-1; CDR3nt: TGTGCCAGCTCACCTGGACAGGGAAGTTTCTACAATGAGCAGTTCTTC; CDR3aa: CASSPGQGSFYNEQFF
abundance: once; v_gene: TRBV28; d_gene: TRBD1; j_gene: TRBJ1-2; CDR3nt: TGTGCCAGCAGGACGGGACAGTTCAACTATGGCTACACCTTC; CDR3aa: CASRTGQFNYGYTF
abundance: NA; v_gene: TRBV18; d_gene: TRBD1; j_gene: TRBJ1-3; CDR3nt: TGTGCCAGCTCACCACCTATACAGGGGATCAGAAACACCATATATTTT; CDR3aa: CASSPPIQGIRNTIYF
abundance: NA; v_gene: TRBV5-4; d_gene: NA; j_gene: TRBJ1-2; CDR3nt: TGTGCCAGCAGCCCCCCGGGACTTCTGGCTGGGGGCTACACCTTC; CDR3aa: CASSPPGLLAGGYTF
abundance: NA; v_gene: TRBV15; d_gene: NA; j_gene: TRBJ2-7; CDR3nt: TGTGCCACCAGCAGAGGTGTTCGGGACTACGAGCAGTACTTC; CDR3aa: CATSRGVRDYEQYF
abundance: NA; v_gene: TRBV6-5; d_gene: NA; j_gene: TRBJ2-2; CDR3nt: TGTGCCAGCAGGCGACAGAACACCGGGGAGCTGTTTTTT; CDR3aa: CASRRQNTGELFF
abundance: once; v_gene: TRBV27; d_gene: TRBD2; j_gene: TRBJ2-2; CDR3nt: TGTGCCAGCAGGGGACTAGCGGAAAAGAACACCGGGGAGCTGTTTTTT; CDR3aa: CASRGLAEKNTGELFF
abundance: NA; v_gene: TRBV6-1; d_gene: TRBD2; j_gene: TRBJ2-3; CDR3nt: TGTGCCAGCAGTGAAGGGCTAGCGGGGGGGTATACGCAGTATTTT; CDR3aa: CASSEGLAGGYTQYF
abundance: NA; v_gene: TRBV10-3; d_gene: NA; j_gene: TRBJ1-1; CDR3nt: TGTGCCACCAGGGGACAGAACACTGAAGCTTTCTTT; CDR3aa: CATRGQNTEAFF
abundance: NA; v_gene: TRBV7-3; d_gene: NA; j_gene: TRBJ2-3; CDR3nt: TGTGCCAGCAGCTCCTTCGGGAGAGCAGATACGCAGTATTTT; CDR3aa: CASSSFGRADTQYF
abundance: NA; v_gene: TRBV7-2; d_gene: NA; j_gene: TRBJ1-2; CDR3nt: TGTGCCAGCAGCCTACCAAGCGGGACACGGACCTATGGCTACACCTTC; CDR3aa: CASSLPSGTRTYGYTF
abundance: NA; v_gene: TRBV27; d_gene: TRBD2; j_gene: TRBJ2-1; CDR3nt: TGTGCCAGCAGTTTTATGTGGGAGGGCCGGACCGAGCAGTTCTTC; CDR3aa: CASSFMWEGRTEQFF
abundance: NA; v_gene: TRBV5-1; d_gene: TRBD2; j_gene: TRBJ2-1; CDR3nt: TGCGCCAGCGGGCGGTCTTCTTACGGGGGGGCGCTCCACGAGCAGTTCTTC; CDR3aa: CASGRSSYGGALHEQFF
abundance: NA; v_gene: TRBV4-2; d_gene: TRBD2; j_gene: TRBJ2-1; CDR3nt: TGTGCCAGCAGCCAAGGCCTAGCGGCAGTCTCCTACAATGAGCAGTTCTTC; CDR3aa: CASSQGLAAVSYNEQFF
abundance: NA; v_gene: TRBV30; d_gene: TRBD1; j_gene: TRBJ2-7; CDR3nt: TGTGCCTGGAGTACCCTAGGGACAGGATCTTACGAGCAGTACTTC; CDR3aa: CAWSTLGTGSYEQYF
abundance: few; v_gene: TRBV18; d_gene: TRBD1; j_gene: TRBJ2-7; CDR3nt: TGTGCCAGCTCACCGGACAGGGGAGGATTCTACGAGCAGTACTTC; CDR3aa: CASSPDRGGFYEQYF
abundance: NA; v_gene: TRBV6-5; d_gene: TRBD1; j_gene: TRBJ1-5; CDR3nt: TGTGCCAGCAGCACGGGACAGGGAGGTAATCAGCCCCAGCATTTT; CDR3aa: CASSTGQGGNQPQHF
abundance: NA; v_gene: TRBV29-1; d_gene: TRBD2; j_gene: TRBJ2-5; CDR3nt: TGCAGCGTTGCGGGGCGGGGGGGCAGGGAGACCCAGTACTTC; CDR3aa: CSVAGRGGRETQYF
abundance: few; v_gene: TRBV7-2; d_gene: NA; j_gene: TRBJ1-1; CDR3nt: TGTGCCAGCAGCCCACGGGTATCCACTGAAGCTTTCTTT; CDR3aa: CASSPRVSTEAFF
abundance: NA; v_gene: TRBV11-2; d_gene: NA; j_gene: TRBJ1-1; CDR3nt: TGTGCCAGCAGCTTACGGAGTGGGGCAAAAGCTTTCTTT; CDR3aa: CASSLRSGAKAFF
abundance: NA; v_gene: TRBV27; d_gene: TRBD2; j_gene: TRBJ2-5; CDR3nt: TGTGCCAGCAGACCCGGGTGGCTAGCGGGGGGAACCCAGTACTTC; CDR3aa: CASRPGWLAGGTQYF
abundance: NA; v_gene: TRBV5-1; d_gene: NA; j_gene: TRBJ2-1; CDR3nt: TGCGCCAGCAGCCTCCGGGGTGACAATGAGCAGTTCTTC; CDR3aa: CASSLRGDNEQFF
abundance: NA; v_gene: TRBV7-9; d_gene: NA; j_gene: TRBJ1-5; CDR3nt: TGTGCCAGCAGCTCCCCAGGGTACGGTCAGCCCCAGCATTTT; CDR3aa: CASSSPGYGQPQHF
abundance: NA; v_gene: TRBV7-9; d_gene: NA; j_gene: TRBJ1-4; CDR3nt: TGTGCCAGCAGCTCCCTGATGAGGGTCGTTAATGAAAAACTGTTTTTT; CDR3aa: CASSSLMRVVNEKLFF
abundance: NA; v_gene: TRBV30; d_gene: NA; j_gene: TRBJ1-2; CDR3nt: TGTGCCTGGAGTCGGCCCAGGGCACCCCATGGCTACACCTTC; CDR3aa: CAWSRPRAPHGYTF
abundance: NA; v_gene: TRBV10-2; d_gene: TRBD1; j_gene: TRBJ2-5; CDR3nt: TGCGCCAGCAGTGATCAGGGTAGGGGGCCTAAAGAGACCCAGTACTTC; CDR3aa: CASSDQGRGPKETQYF
abundance: few; v_gene: TRBV19; d_gene: TRBD1; j_gene: TRBJ1-1; CDR3nt: TGTGCCAGTAAGGGACAGGGGACTGAAGCTTTCTTT; CDR3aa: CASKGQGTEAFF
abundance: NA; v_gene: TRBV27; d_gene: NA; j_gene: TRBJ1-1; CDR3nt: TGTGCCAGCCGTTCCACTGTAACGGGGACTGAAGCTTTCTTT; CDR3aa: CASRSTVTGTEAFF
abundance: NA; v_gene: TRBV19; d_gene: NA; j_gene: TRBJ1-4; CDR3nt: TGTGCCAGTATGGAGCCTTACGGGGAAAAACTGTTTTTT; CDR3aa: CASMEPYGEKLFF
abundance: once; v_gene: TRBV9; d_gene: NA; j_gene: TRBJ2-5; CDR3nt: TGTGCCAGCAGCGTAGGACTAGTAGAGACCCAGTACTTC; CDR3aa: CASSVGLVETQYF
abundance: NA; v_gene: TRBV6-5; d_gene: TRBD1; j_gene: TRBJ2-7; CDR3nt: TGTGCCAGCAGTCCCCGGGACAGGCAGCAGTACTTC; CDR3aa: CASSPRDRQQYF
abundance: NA; v_gene: TRBV18; d_gene: NA; j_gene: TRBJ2-1; CDR3nt: TGTGCCAGCTCACCTGTAGAAGAGCAGTTCTTC; CDR3aa: CASSPVEEQFF
abundance: NA; v_gene: TRBV4-1; d_gene: NA; j_gene: TRBJ2-7; CDR3nt: TGCGCCAGCAGCCGCCAACTCGCAGACAGCTCCTACGAGCAGTACTTC; CDR3aa: CASSRQLADSSYEQYF
abundance: NA; v_gene: TRBV11-3; d_gene: TRBD2; j_gene: TRBJ2-3; CDR3nt: TGTGCCAGCAGCTCTAGCGGCGGGAATACGCAGTATTTT; CDR3aa: CASSSSGGNTQYF
abundance: NA; v_gene: TRBV13; d_gene: NA; j_gene: TRBJ1-2; CDR3nt: TGTGCCAGCAGCTTAGCGGTAGTGGGAGATGGCTACACCTTC; CDR3aa: CASSLAVVGDGYTF
abundance: NA; v_gene: TRBV6-5; d_gene: NA; j_gene: TRBJ2-7; CDR3nt: TGTGCCAGCAGTTACGGTGGGACAAGCGAGCAGTACTTC; CDR3aa: CASSYGGTSEQYF
abundance: NA; v_gene: TRBV2; d_gene: TRBD2; j_gene: TRBJ2-5; CDR3nt: TGTGCCAGCAGTGAAGCGACTAGCGGGAGAGAGACCCAGTACTTC; CDR3aa: CASSEATSGRETQYF
abundance: NA; v_gene: TRBV4-3; d_gene: NA; j_gene: TRBJ2-2; CDR3nt: TGCGCCAGCAGCCAAGATCGGGGTTCGAACACCGGGGAGCTGTTTTTT; CDR3aa: CASSQDRGSNTGELFF
abundance: NA; v_gene: TRBV9; d_gene: NA; j_gene: TRBJ1-6; CDR3nt: TGTGCCAGCAGCGCTCAGGGATCCTCGCATTCACCCCTCCACTTT; CDR3aa: CASSAQGSSHSPLHF
abundance: NA; v_gene: TRBV6-4; d_gene: NA; j_gene: TRBJ2-1; CDR3nt: TGTGCCAGCAGTGACTCTAGCGGCTCCTACAATGAGCAGTTCTTC; CDR3aa: CASSDSSGSYNEQFF
abundance: NA; v_gene: TRBV6-5; d_gene: TRBD1; j_gene: TRBJ2-2; CDR3nt: TGTGCCAGCAGTTACTCGACAGGGACCGGGGAGCTGTTTTTT; CDR3aa: CASSYSTGTGELFF
abundance: NA; v_gene: TRBV6-5; d_gene: TRBD1; j_gene: TRBJ1-1; CDR3nt: TGTGCCAGCAGTAGACAGGGTGAGGCTTTCTTT; CDR3aa: CASSRQGEAFF
abundance: once; v_gene: TRBV4-3; d_gene: NA; j_gene: TRBJ2-5; CDR3nt: TGCGCCAGCAGCCAAGTGCCCCTCCTAGGGAGTGAGACCCAGTACTTC; CDR3aa: CASSQVPLLGSETQYF
abundance: NA; v_gene: TRBV6-5; d_gene: NA; j_gene: TRBJ1-1; CDR3nt: TGTGCCAGCAGCCCCGCGGGCGGAAAAGTTGAAGCTTTCTTT; CDR3aa: CASSPAGGKVEAFF
abundance: NA; v_gene: TRBV5-6; d_gene: TRBD1; j_gene: TRBJ1-4; CDR3nt: TGTGCCAGCAGCTGGGGACAGAGTAATGAAAAACTGTTTTTT; CDR3aa: CASSWGQSNEKLFF
abundance: NA; v_gene: TRBV7-9; d_gene: TRBD2; j_gene: TRBJ2-3; CDR3nt: TGTGCCAGCAGCTTATCGAACAGATTAGGACTAGCCCTCACAGATACGCAGTATTTT; CDR3aa: CASSLSNRLGLALTDTQYF
abundance: NA; v_gene: TRBV13; d_gene: TRBD2; j_gene: TRBJ2-1; CDR3nt: TGTGCCAGCAGCTTATTCCGGGAGGCGTCGAATGAGCAGTTCTTC; CDR3aa: CASSLFREASNEQFF
abundance: many; v_gene: TRBV13; d_gene: TRBD1; j_gene: TRBJ1-1; CDR3nt: TGTGCCAGCAGCTTTAGACAGGGGGCGGTGAACACTGAAGCTTTCTTT; CDR3aa: CASSFRQGAVNTEAFF
abundance: NA; v_gene: TRBV19; d_gene: NA; j_gene: TRBJ1-2; CDR3nt: TGTGCCAGTAGTCCGCTCGACAGCTCCGGTACGGGTGGCTACACCTTC; CDR3aa: CASSPLDSSGTGGYTF
abundance: NA; v_gene: TRBV5-5; d_gene: TRBD1; j_gene: TRBJ1-6; CDR3nt: TGTGCCAGCAGCTTACGACAGGGGGGGCACTATAATTCACCCCTCCACTTT; CDR3aa: CASSLRQGGHYNSPLHF
abundance: NA; v_gene: TRBV10-3; d_gene: NA; j_gene: TRBJ2-1; CDR3nt: TGTGCCATCAGAGCCCGGTCTAGCCCCCCTGAGCAGTTCTTC; CDR3aa: CAIRARSSPPEQFF
abundance: once; v_gene: TRBV5-8; d_gene: TRBD1; j_gene: TRBJ2-3; CDR3nt: TGTGCCAGCAGCTTCGGGACAGCCTACACAGATACGCAGTATTTT; CDR3aa: CASSFGTAYTDTQYF
abundance: NA; v_gene: TRBV11-2; d_gene: TRBD2; j_gene: TRBJ2-1; CDR3nt: TGTGCCAGCAACTTGGTGGCGGGAGTCGGCTTCTACAATGAGCAGTTCTTC; CDR3aa: CASNLVAGVGFYNEQFF
abundance: NA; v_gene: TRBV27; d_gene: NA; j_gene: TRBJ1-2; CDR3nt: TGTGCCAGCAGTTTCCGGGGGATCTATGGCTACACCTTC; CDR3aa: CASSFRGIYGYTF